This entry lists 2 T cell receptor beta chains sequenced from one sample in a study of blood T cell repertoires in COVID-19. The data were produced by immunoSEQ multiplex PCR, yet TCRdb's version contains in-frame clones alone and is incomplete. The data contain approximately 300,000 clones, 80% to 95% of them singletons. The sample comprised peripheral blood. These TCRs come from a woman in her 30s with COVID-19, enrolled during active disease.

The CDR3 sequence is CASSLIGGVEKLFF. DNA for the CDR3: TGTGCCAGCAGCTTAATAGGAGGAGTTGAAAAACTGTTTTTT. The chain links TRBV7-9 to TRBJ1-4; D is undetermined. The V gene lost 2 bases and the J gene lost 7 bases, with 11 bases spanning the gap. The CDR3 contains 14 residues. The V gene's germline CDR1 is SEHNR and CDR2 FQNEAQ (reference sequence).

The chain combines TRBV18 with TRBJ2-7; a weak D match, TRBD2 (7 bases). CDR1 KGHSH and CDR2 LQKENI come from the germline V gene. The CDR3 runs 14 residues. V lost 4 bases and J lost 2, with 12 bases in between. The DNA for the CDR3 is TGTGCCAGCTCACAGAACGGGGGGCCCTACGAGCAGTACTTC. Encoded protein: CASSQNGGPYEQYF.